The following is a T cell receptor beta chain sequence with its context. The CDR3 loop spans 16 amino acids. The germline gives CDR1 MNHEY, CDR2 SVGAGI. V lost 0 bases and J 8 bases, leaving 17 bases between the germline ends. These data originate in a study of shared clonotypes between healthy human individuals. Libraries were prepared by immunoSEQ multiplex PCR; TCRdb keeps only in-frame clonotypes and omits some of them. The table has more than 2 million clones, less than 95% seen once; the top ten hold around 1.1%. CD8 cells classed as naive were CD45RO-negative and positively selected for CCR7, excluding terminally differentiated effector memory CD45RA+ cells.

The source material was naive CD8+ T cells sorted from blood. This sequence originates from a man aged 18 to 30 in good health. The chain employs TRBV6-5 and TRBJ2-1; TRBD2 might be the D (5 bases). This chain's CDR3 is CASSYSAAEGGDEQFF. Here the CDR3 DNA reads TGTGCCAGCAGTTACTCGGCGGCAGAGGGTGGCGATGAGCAGTTCTTC.